These 24 T cell receptor beta chains were all obtained from the same sample, sequenced in a study of control samples from healthy donors and cancer patients. Method: immunoSEQ multiplex PCR; TCRdb's copy keeps in-frame clones and lacks some. Altogether about 120,000 clones are present, 80% to 90% being singletons, with the ten largest covering 1.1%. The sample consisted of PBMCs. These receptors were taken from a woman aged 45 to 65 with colorectal cancer.

This chain uses TRBV7-3 with TRBJ2-1, with D possibly TRBD1 on 6 matching bases. This CDR3 has 16 amino acids. The ends were cut back, 5 bases at V and 0 bases at J, with 14 bases in the middle. In germline, CDR1 is SGHTA, CDR2 FQGTGA. Written as DNA, the CDR3 is TGTGCCAGCAGCCCCGACGACAGGAGCTCCTACAATGAGCAGTTCTTC. Its protein product is CASSPDDRSSYNEQFF. Full variable domain (missing parts from reference TRBV7-3 and TRBJ2-1): GAGVSQTPSNKVTEKGKYVELRCDPISGHTALYWYRQSLGQGPEFLIYFQGTGAADDSGLPNDRFFAVRPEGSVSTLKIQRTERGDSAVYLCASSPDDRSSYNEQFFGPGTRLTVL.

The V gene is TRBV2, the J gene TRBJ2-7; weak D call: TRBD1 (5 bases). The V end was cut by 3 bases, the J end by 4 bases, with 10 bases between. CDR1 and CDR2 (germline): SNHLY, FYNNEI. The CDR3 sequence is 13 residues long. This CDR3 reads CASSDLREYEQYF. CDR3 DNA sequence: TGTGCCAGCAGTGACCTCAGGGAATACGAGCAGTACTTC.

The chain is built from TRBV27 and TRBJ2-7, with D possibly called TRBD1 or TRBD2 (6 bases each). V was clipped by 3 bases and J by 7 bases, with 13 bases between them. This CDR3 is 13 amino acids long. In germline, CDR1 is MNHEY, CDR2 SMNVEV (reference sequence). The CDR3 sequence is CASSFAGGREQYF. The CDR3 DNA reads as TGTGCCAGCAGTTTCGCCGGGGGCAGGGAGCAGTACTTC.

The CDR3 nucleotides are TGCAGCGTTGATGAGGTTTCGGGGGGACCAGATACGCAGTATTTT. Amino acids: CSVDEVSGGPDTQYF. This chain uses TRBV29-1 with TRBJ2-3, with 7 nucleotides matching TRBD2. Germline loops: CDR1 SQVTM, CDR2 ANQGSEA. This CDR3 region has 15 residues. Trimming took 3 bases from V and 4 from J; bases not matched to a gene: 10.

J is TRBJ2-1 and V is TRBV6-1; D perhaps matches TRBD2 (5 bases). This CDR3 spans 15 amino acids. CDR1 MNHNS and CDR2 SASEGT come from the germline V gene. The ends were cut back, 3 bases at V and 1 base at J, with 10 bases in the middle. The CDR3, as DNA: TGTGCCAGCAGTGAGGAGAGCGGATCCTACAATGAGCAGTTCTTC. It codes for CASSEESGSYNEQFF.

The chain recombines TRBV6-5 with TRBJ2-1, with TRBD2 identical over 7 bases. The junction had 7 bases not matched to a gene; V was cut back by 6 bases and J by 11 bases. This CDR3 has 12 residues. The germline V gene has CDR1 MNHEY and CDR2 SVGAGI. CDR3: CASRLDGGKQFF. DNA of the CDR3: TGTGCCAGCAGGCTTGACGGGGGGAAGCAGTTCTTC.

The chain couples TRBV3-1 (or the pseudogene TRBV3-2) to TRBJ1-2; possible D gene TRBD1, 5 bases. Germline loops: CDR1 LGHDT, CDR2 YNNKEL (reference sequence). V lost 1 base and J lost 4, with 10 bases in between. The CDR3 loop spans 14 amino acids. This chain's CDR3 is CASSQVGHTYGYTF. As DNA, the CDR3 is TGTGCCAGCAGCCAAGTGGGGCACACCTATGGCTACACCTTC.

The gene calls are TRBV4-1 and TRBJ2-1; D might be TRBD1 or TRBD2, each matching 5 bases. The V gene lost 4 bases and the J gene lost 6 bases, with 19 bases spanning the gap. The germline gives CDR1 MGHRA, CDR2 YSYEKL. The CDR3 covers 16 residues. CDR3 loop: CASSPQTRGGPNEQFF. CDR3 sequence (DNA): TGCGCCAGCAGCCCCCAAACTAGGGGCGGGCCCAATGAGCAGTTCTTC.

The rearrangement links TRBV30 to TRBJ1-3; D is possibly TRBD1 (6 bases). Trimming removed 3 bases from V and 2 bases from J, with 11 bases in between. The CDR3 length is 14 residues. Germline lookup yields CDR1 GTSNPN and CDR2 SVGIG (reference sequence). The CDR3 DNA reads as TGTGCCTGGAGGACAGGTTCTGCTGGAAACACCATATATTTT. It specifies CAWRTGSAGNTIYF.

J is TRBJ1-4 and V is TRBV30; 8 positions agree with TRBD1. The CDR3 is made up of 14 amino acids. Looked up from germline, CDR1 is GTSNPN and CDR2 is SVGIG (reference sequence). The ends lost 4 bases at V and 6 bases at J; junction bases unmatched: 7. The CDR3 DNA is TGTGCCTGGACGAGGCAGGGGGCCGATGAAAAACTGTTTTTT. Its translation: CAWTRQGADEKLFF.

The V and J genes are TRBV5-4 and TRBJ2-7, with 7 bases lining up with TRBD1. V shed 5 bases, J shed 1 base, and the junction held 6 bases outside the gene matches. The CDR3 length is 14 residues. Germline CDR1 SGHNT, CDR2 YYREEE (reference sequence). Here the CDR3 reads CASSPGQDSYEQYF. In DNA, the CDR3 is TGTGCCAGCAGTCCTGGACAGGATTCCTACGAGCAGTACTTC.

This clone has just one count. The chain uses TRBV2 and TRBJ1-2, with unresolved D. Germline V lookup: CDR1 SNHLY, CDR2 FYNNEI. The CDR3 consists of 12 residues. The V end lost 5 bases, the J end lost 4 bases, and 8 bases lay between the germline ends. This CDR3 is CASSFGSYGYTF. CDR3 DNA: TGTGCCAGCAGTTTCGGCAGCTATGGCTACACCTTC.

The chain has TRBV7-2 and TRBJ1-5; 10 nucleotides agree with TRBD1. J gave up 5 bases and V 5 bases, and 6 bases lay outside the gene matches. CDR1 and CDR2 (germline): SGHTA, FQGNSA. CDR3 length: 15 residues. The DNA of the CDR3 is TGTGCCAGCAGCCGTACCGGGACAGGGGATCAGCCCCAGCATTTT. It specifies CASSRTGTGDQPQHF.

This rearrangement joins TRBV7-9 to TRBJ2-7; 10 bases fit TRBD2. This CDR3 comprises 14 residues. Trimming cost V 5 bases and J 6 bases; bases outside gene matches: 7. Germline loops: CDR1 SEHNR, CDR2 FQNEAQ (reference sequence). The CDR3 protein is CASSPLAGASEQYF. The CDR3 DNA follows: TGTGCCAGCAGCCCCCTAGCGGGAGCTTCCGAGCAGTACTTC. The variable domain in full, with the rest retrieved from reference TRBV7-9 and TRBJ2-7, is DTGVSQNPRHKITKRGQNVTFRCDPISEHNRLYWYRQTLGQGPEFLTYFQNEAQLEKSRLLSDRFSAERPKGSFSTLEIQRTEQGDSAMYLCASSPLAGASEQYFGPGTRLTVT.

The rearrangement links TRBV15 to TRBJ1-2; no clear D. Germline CDR1 and CDR2: LNHNV and YYDKDF (reference sequence). This CDR3 has 13 residues. Trimming cost V 8 bases and J 8 bases, with 18 bases left between them. CDR3 nucleotides: TGTGCCACCGGGAAAGCAGGAATATGGGGCTACACCTTC. Its protein product is CATGKAGIWGYTF.

V is TRBV21-1 and J is TRBJ1-5; the table's TRBD1 call for D was not verified on the DNA. TRBV21-1 has pseudogene status. The CDR3 spans 16 residues. The CDR3 nucleotides read TGTGCCAGCAGCAACTCCCAGGGTGTTAGCAATCAGCCCCAGCATTTT. It yields the protein CASSNSQGVSNQPQHF.

The DNA for the CDR3 is TGTGCCAGCAGCTTATCCTCCCTTACAACAGATACGCAGTATTTT. This sequence encodes CASSLSSLTTDTQYF. The chain links TRBV7-6 to TRBJ2-3, with D unclear. Per the germline V gene, CDR1 is SGHVS and CDR2 is FNYEAQ. This CDR3 region has 15 residues. Trimming took 2 bases from V and 3 from J, leaving 12 bases between them.

The chain combines TRBV30 with TRBJ1-3; 11 bases agree with TRBD1. V shed 5 bases, J shed 7 bases, and the junction held 4 bases outside the gene matches. Germline V gene sequence: CDR1 GTSNPN, CDR2 SVGIG (reference sequence). The CDR3 has 13 amino acids. CDR3 nucleotide sequence: TGTGCCTGGCTGGACAGGGGGCTCAACACCATATATTTT. Translated: CAWLDRGLNTIYF.

The V call is TRBV7-3, the J call TRBJ1-1; TRBD1 matches at 9 bases. Germline V gives CDR1 SGHTA, CDR2 FQGTGA. The CDR3 runs 14 residues. Trimming at V came to 5 bases and at J to 5 bases, leaving 6 bases not matched to a gene. This chain's CDR3 is CASSRGQGFTEAFF. CDR3 bases: TGTGCCAGCAGCCGGGGACAGGGTTTTACTGAAGCTTTCTTT.

This chain links TRBV10-2 with TRBJ2-1; maybe TRBD2 (6 bases). The V and J ends lost 1 base and 7 bases respectively, with 11 bases between them. CDR1 WSHSY and CDR2 SAAADI come from the germline V gene. The CDR3 has 14 amino acids. CDR3 sequence: CASSEFTSRNEQFF. DNA of the CDR3: TGCGCCAGCAGTGAGTTCACTAGCAGGAATGAGCAGTTCTTC.

This clone was counted between two and nine times. The genes are TRBV5-1 and TRBJ1-2; 8 bases fit TRBD1. Germline CDR1 and CDR2: SGHRS and YFSETQ. The V gene end was trimmed by 7 bases and the J gene end by 3 bases; junction bases not matched to a gene: 5. The CDR3 is 13 amino acids. CDR3 DNA: TGCGCCAGCGGCCTGACAGGGGACTATGGCTACACCTTC. As protein: CASGLTGDYGYTF.

The chain combines TRBV19 with TRBJ2-1, with D hard to call. V was pared by 6 bases and J by 8 bases, with 17 bases between. This CDR3 contains 14 residues. Germline loops: CDR1 LNHDA, CDR2 SQIVND (reference sequence). The chain's CDR3 is CASSPVTVRDEQFF. The CDR3, as DNA: TGTGCCAGTAGCCCCGTGACTGTGCGAGATGAGCAGTTCTTC.

The chain recombines TRBV11-3 with TRBJ1-1, with D uncertain. There are 13 residues in the CDR3. In germline, CDR1 is SGHNT, CDR2 YENEEA. The germline V and J ends were trimmed by 1 base and 6 bases, with 9 bases remaining between them. This chain's CDR3 is CASSLGTGAEAFF. Written as DNA, the CDR3 is TGTGCCAGCAGCTTAGGAACGGGCGCTGAAGCTTTCTTT.

This chain connects TRBV30 to TRBJ2-3, with D unresolved. Trimming cost V 1 base and J 3 bases, with 8 bases left between them. Looked up from germline, CDR1 is GTSNPN and CDR2 is SVGIG (reference sequence). The CDR3 extends over 13 amino acids. The CDR3 bases are TGTGCCTGGAGTGAGTTCGAGACAGATACGCAGTATTTT. This codes for CAWSEFETDTQYF.